Listed here are 32 T cell receptor beta chains from one sample, sequenced in a study of blood T cell repertoires in COVID-19. Profiling relied on immunoSEQ multiplex PCR, and the TCRdb table lists in-frame clones only, not all of them. Of under 80,000 clones listed, about 85% are singletons. Sample: peripheral blood. These TCRs come from a man between 70 and 80 years old with active COVID-19.

For the CDR3, the DNA is TGTGCCAGCAGCCCCCTCGTCGCGAACACCGGGGAGCTGTTTTTT. This sequence encodes CASSPLVANTGELFF. The chain has TRBV7-3 and TRBJ2-2; no firm D call. The germline gives CDR1 SGHTA, CDR2 FQGTGA. CDR3 length: 15 residues. V lost 5 bases, J lost 0 bases, and 10 bases lay in between.

V gene TRBV7-3 combines with J gene TRBJ2-3, with 16 positions matching TRBD2. The CDR3 is 16 residues long. CDR1 is SGHTA and CDR2 is FQGTGA in the germline V gene. The ends lost 4 bases at V and 4 bases at J; junction bases unmatched: 2. In DNA form, the CDR3 reads TGTGCCAGCAGCTCGGGACTAGCGGGAGGGGCAGATACGCAGTATTTT. Protein: CASSSGLAGGADTQYF.

The rearrangement links TRBV19 to TRBJ2-3; 9 nucleotides align to TRBD2. Germline CDR1 is LNHDA and CDR2 is SQIVND (reference sequence). The CDR3 is made up of 18 amino acids. V lost 5 bases, J lost 0 bases, and 12 bases stayed unmatched. CDR3 sequence reads: CASSRPGPSGISTDTQYF. As DNA, the CDR3 is TGTGCCAGTAGTCGCCCCGGGCCTAGCGGGATAAGCACAGATACGCAGTATTTT.

This chain connects TRBV30 to TRBJ2-7; 9 bases map to TRBD1. J gave up 5 bases and V 5 bases, and 10 bases lay outside the gene matches. The CDR3 has 14 residues. CDR1 and CDR2 (germline): GTSNPN, SVGIG (reference sequence). This chain's CDR3 is CAWARTGDGDEQYF. In nucleotides, the CDR3 is TGTGCCTGGGCCCGGACAGGGGACGGGGACGAGCAGTACTTC.

The rearrangement joins TRBV30 to TRBJ1-6, with D perhaps matching TRBD1 (5 bases). Germline CDR1 is GTSNPN and CDR2 is SVGIG (reference sequence). V lost 2 bases and J lost 4, with 15 bases in between. CDR3 length: 16 amino acids. Here the CDR3 DNA reads TGTGCCTGGAGTACCCCTCGGACAAATTATAATTCACCCCTCCACTTT. Its translation: CAWSTPRTNYNSPLHF.

V is TRBV7-6 and J is TRBJ2-7; TRBD1 matches 9 bases. The CDR3 runs 19 residues. Germline V gene sequence: CDR1 SGHVS, CDR2 FNYEAQ. The V segment lost 1 base and the J segment 3 bases; nucleotides outside the gene matches: 16. DNA of the CDR3: TGTGCCAGCAGCTTAGATCCCGGGGGACAGGGATGGGGGTACTACGAGCAGTACTTC. Translation: CASSLDPGGQGWGYYEQYF.

The rearrangement joins TRBV3-1 (or the pseudogene TRBV3-2) to TRBJ1-5, with D hard to call. Germline lookup yields CDR1 LGHDT and CDR2 YNNKEL (reference sequence). This CDR3 spans 14 amino acids. V was cut by 1 base and J by 6 bases, with 10 bases left in between. CDR3 sequence (DNA): TGTGCCAGCAGCCAAGCCAGTGGGAGTCAGCCCCAGCATTTT. It yields the protein CASSQASGSQPQHF.

The V call is TRBV27, the J call TRBJ2-1, with 11 bases matching TRBD2. Per the germline V gene, CDR1 is MNHEY and CDR2 is SMNVEV (reference sequence). Trimming removed 4 bases from V and 7 bases from J; junction bases left unmatched: 3. The CDR3 is made up of 14 amino acids. DNA for the CDR3: TGTGCCAGCAGTTGGGGACTAGCGGAGAATGAGCAGTTCTTC. Its protein is CASSWGLAENEQFF.

The chain has TRBV7-8 and TRBJ2-7, with TRBD2 matching over 9 bases. V lost 4 bases, J lost 6 bases, and 4 bases stayed unmatched. The length of the CDR3 is 13 residues. Germline V gives CDR1 SGHVS, CDR2 FQNEAQ. This CDR3 is CASSSLTSGEQYF. In nucleotides, the CDR3 is TGTGCCAGCAGCTCCCTGACTAGCGGCGAGCAGTACTTC. Full variable domain (outside the CDR3, taken from reference TRBV7-8 and TRBJ2-7): GAGVSQSPRYKVAKRGQDVALRCDPISGHVSLFWYQQALGQGPEFLTYFQNEAQLDKSGLPSDRFFAERPEGSVSTLKIQRTQQEDSAVYLCASSSLTSGEQYFGPGTRLTVT.

The chain is built from TRBV4-3 and TRBJ2-7; 7 bases agree with TRBD2. J lost 7 bases, V lost 0 bases, and 9 bases had no gene match. The CDR3 loop spans 15 amino acids. Germline V gene lookup returns CDR1 LGHNA and CDR2 YSLEER. Here the CDR3 reads CASSQDLGWEGEQYF. The CDR3 bases are TGCGCCAGCAGCCAAGATTTAGGGTGGGAGGGTGAGCAGTACTTC.

The chain is built from TRBV19 and TRBJ1-5; D ambiguous. CDR3 length: 12 amino acids. The V and J ends lost 6 bases and 6 bases respectively, with 9 bases between them. Per the germline V gene, CDR1 is LNHDA and CDR2 is SQIVND (reference sequence). CDR3 sequence: CASRGDGQPQHF. The CDR3 coding sequence is TGTGCCAGTAGAGGAGACGGTCAGCCCCAGCATTTT. The full variable domain, completed using reference TRBV19 and TRBJ1-5, is DGGITQSPKYLFRKEGQNVTLSCEQNLNHDAMYWYRQDPGQGLRLIYYSQIVNDFQKGDIAEGYSVSREKKESFPLTVTSAQKNPTAFYLCASRGDGQPQHFGDGTRLSIL.

This clone was seen more than once but under ten times. The V call is TRBV3-1 (or the pseudogene TRBV3-2), the J call TRBJ1-5; D not certain. V lost 1 base and J lost 6, with 10 bases in between. CDR1 LGHDT and CDR2 YNNKEL come from the germline V gene (reference sequence). This CDR3 is 14 amino acids long. The CDR3 spells CASSQGGVGQPQHF. CDR3 coding DNA: TGTGCCAGCAGCCAAGGCGGGGTCGGTCAGCCCCAGCATTTT.

This sequence joins TRBV7-4 and TRBJ2-3, with 8 bases matching TRBD2. V lost 1 base, J lost 8 bases, and 11 bases stayed unmatched. Germline values: CDR1 SGHVT, CDR2 SQSDAQ. CDR3 size: 16 residues. The CDR3 coding sequence is TGTGCCAGCAGCTTAGGCCTAGCGGGCCGGGGGGGTACGCAGTATTTT. Its protein is CASSLGLAGRGGTQYF.

J is TRBJ1-6 and V is TRBV19; tentative D call: TRBD1 (6 bases). CDR3 size: 16 residues. Trimming left V 5 bases short and J 8 bases short, with 19 bases between. The germline V gene has CDR1 LNHDA and CDR2 SQIVND (reference sequence). The CDR3 loop reads CASSPAGLGAHSPLHF. The CDR3 region has the DNA TGTGCCAGTAGTCCCGCAGGTTTGGGGGCGCATTCACCCCTCCACTTT.

The gene calls are TRBV7-2 and TRBJ2-7, with 7 bases matching TRBD1. The CDR3 runs 12 residues. CDR1 and CDR2 (germline): SGHTA, FQGNSA. V trimming: 4 bases; J trimming: 12 bases; junction bases outside the gene matches: 9. Written as DNA, the CDR3 is TGTGCCAGCAGCTACACAGGGGCTGAGTGGTACTTC. Translated, it gives CASSYTGAEWYF. Full variable domain (rest looked up from reference TRBV7-2 and TRBJ2-7): GAGVSQSPSNKVTEKGKDVELRCDPISGHTALYWYRQSLGQGLEFLIYFQGNSAPDKSGLPSDRFSAERTGGSVSTLTIQRTQQEDSAVYLCASSYTGAEWYFGPGTRLTVT.

This chain connects TRBV12-3 or TRBV12-4 to TRBJ2-5, with no clear D. The ends were cut back, 6 bases at V and 5 bases at J, with 7 bases in the middle. The CDR3 has 11 amino acids. CDR3 DNA sequence: TGTGCCAGCAGCAACTGGGAGACCCAGTACTTC. Encoded protein: CASSNWETQYF.

The chain links TRBV5-1 to TRBJ2-1; unclear D gene. V lost 0 bases and J lost 6, with 4 bases in between. The CDR3 runs to 12 residues. The germline CDR1 and CDR2 sequences are SGHRS and YFSETQ. The chain's CDR3 is CASSLAFNEQFF. The CDR3 DNA sequence: TGCGCCAGCAGCTTGGCCTTCAATGAGCAGTTCTTC. The entire variable domain, with the rest obtained from reference TRBV5-1 and TRBJ2-1, is as follows: KAGVTQTPRYLIKTRGQQVTLSCSPISGHRSVSWYQQTPGQGLQFLFEYFSETQRNKGNFPGRFSGRQFSNSRSEMNVSTLELGDSALYLCASSLAFNEQFFGPGTRLTVL.

The chain recombines TRBV19 with TRBJ2-1, with D possibly being TRBD2 (7 bases). The CDR3 runs 18 residues. Deletions cut 1 base from V and 7 bases from J, with 23 bases between. Germline V CDR1 and CDR2: LNHDA, SQIVND (reference sequence). The CDR3 DNA follows: TGTGCCAGTAGTATAGGGGAGGGGGACCCGAGTGGAGGGAATGAGCAGTTCTTC. It is translated as CASSIGEGDPSGGNEQFF.

The chain uses TRBV7-8 and TRBJ2-1, with TRBD2 matching 9 bases. The CDR3 length is 16 residues. Germline values: CDR1 SGHVS, CDR2 FQNEAQ. The V segment lost 1 base and the J segment 3 bases; nucleotides outside the gene matches: 4. CDR3 nucleotides: TGTGCCAGCAGCTTAGGGGGGACTAGCAGCTACAATGAGCAGTTCTTC. This translates into CASSLGGTSSYNEQFF.

The rearrangement uses TRBV7-8 and TRBJ2-7, with D perhaps matching TRBD2 (5 bases). Trimming cost V 5 bases and J 2 bases, with 13 bases left between them. This CDR3 region has 14 residues. Germline V gives CDR1 SGHVS, CDR2 FQNEAQ. For the CDR3, the DNA is TGTGCCAGCAGCGAGGGTGGGTTCCCCTACGAGCAGTACTTC. This sequence encodes CASSEGGFPYEQYF.

This chain uses TRBV7-9 with TRBJ2-5; D may be TRBD2 (6 bases). Germline values: CDR1 SEHNR, CDR2 FQNEAQ (reference sequence). V was shortened by 5 bases and J by 2 bases, with 12 bases between the two germline ends. This CDR3 spans 14 amino acids. DNA for the CDR3: TGTGCCAGCAGCGCGACTAGGGCACAAGAGACCCAGTACTTC. Encoded protein: CASSATRAQETQYF. Looking up the rest from reference TRBV7-9 and TRBJ2-5 gives the full variable domain: DTGVSQNPRHKITKRGQNVTFRCDPISEHNRLYWYRQTLGQGPEFLTYFQNEAQLEKSRLLSDRFSAERPKGSFSTLEIQRTEQGDSAMYLCASSATRAQETQYFGPGTRLLVL.

The genes are TRBV23-1 and TRBJ2-1, with a weak D call TRBD1 (6 bases). TRBV23-1 is reported as an ORF; its role is uncertain. Trimming took off 3 bases at V and 6 bases at J, with 24 bases between the two ends. This CDR3 region has 18 residues. Here the CDR3 reads CASSQEIQGRGAGNEQFF. CDR3 coding DNA: TGCGCCAGCAGTCAGGAGATACAGGGTCGGGGCGCGGGCAATGAGCAGTTCTTC.

V usage is TRBV12-2 and J usage is TRBJ2-1; TRBD2, as called in the table, went unchecked against the DNA. TRBV12-2 has pseudogene status. The CDR3 has 18 residues. Written as DNA, the CDR3 is TGTGCAAGTCGCTTAGTGTCGGGAGGACGGGAGTTTAGGAATGAGCAGTTCTTC. Amino acids: CASRLVSGGREFRNEQFF.

This chain joins TRBV3-1 (or the pseudogene TRBV3-2) and TRBJ2-5; no clear D gene. V lost 4 bases and J 2 bases, leaving 14 bases between the germline ends. Germline assignment: CDR1 LGHDT and CDR2 YNNKEL (reference sequence). CDR3 length: 15 amino acids. The chain's CDR3 is CASSPELRLQETQYF. In DNA form, the CDR3 reads TGTGCCAGCAGCCCAGAGCTCAGGCTACAAGAGACCCAGTACTTC.

The chain employs TRBV19 and TRBJ2-3; 8 nucleotides agree with TRBD1. Germline CDR1 and CDR2: LNHDA and SQIVND (reference sequence). After removal of 4 bases from V and 7 bases from J, the junction contained 13 bases not matched to a gene. CDR3 length equals 16 residues. The CDR3 DNA reads as TGTGCCAGTAGTACCCCCGGACAGGGTAAGGGAAATACGCAGTATTTT. Its protein is CASSTPGQGKGNTQYF. The entire variable domain, with the rest obtained from reference TRBV19 and TRBJ2-3, is as follows: DGGITQSPKYLFRKEGQNVTLSCEQNLNHDAMYWYRQDPGQGLRLIYYSQIVNDFQKGDIAEGYSVSREKKESFPLTVTSAQKNPTAFYLCASSTPGQGKGNTQYFGPGTRLTVL.

The J gene is TRBJ2-1, the V gene TRBV19; TRBD2 agrees at 8 bases. CDR1 and CDR2 (germline): LNHDA, SQIVND (reference sequence). This CDR3 spans 13 amino acids. The junction had 12 bases not matched to a gene; V was cut back by 5 bases and J by 15 bases. CDR3 amino acids: CASSPGGDPRRFF. The CDR3, as DNA: TGTGCCAGTAGTCCCGGGGGGGACCCAAGGCGGTTCTTC.

There are a few counts of this clone. V is TRBV7-6 and J is TRBJ1-3; the match to TRBD1 covers 8 bases. The V gene's germline CDR1 is SGHVS and CDR2 FNYEAQ. This CDR3 comprises 16 residues. The junction had 6 bases not matched to a gene; V was cut back by 5 bases and J by 0 bases. CDR3 sequence: CASSEGTGHSGNTIYF. CDR3 coding DNA: TGTGCCAGCAGCGAAGGGACAGGACACTCTGGAAACACCATATATTTT.

The V and J genes are TRBV14 and TRBJ2-7; 7 bases are shared with TRBD2. This CDR3 spans 13 amino acids. The V gene end was trimmed by 7 bases and the J gene end by 1 base; junction bases not matched to a gene: 4. CDR1 is SGHDN and CDR2 is FVKESK in the germline V gene. The CDR3 protein is CASMAGASYEQYF. CDR3 nucleotide sequence: TGTGCCAGCATGGCGGGAGCATCCTACGAGCAGTACTTC.

The J gene is TRBJ1-1, the V gene TRBV18, with D tentatively TRBD1 (5 bases). CDR3 length equals 13 residues. The V and J ends lost 4 bases and 11 bases respectively, with 17 bases between them. CDR1 KGHSH and CDR2 LQKENI come from the germline V gene. CDR3 nucleotide sequence: TGTGCCAGCTCACTGGGGGAGGCAACGTGGGCTTTCTTT. This sequence encodes CASSLGEATWAFF.

The V and J genes are TRBV2 and TRBJ2-7, with 12 bases fitting TRBD2. Per the germline V gene, CDR1 is SNHLY and CDR2 is FYNNEI. The length of the CDR3 is 16 residues. Losses at the gene ends were 6 bases for V and 2 bases for J; bases not matched to a gene: 8. This chain's CDR3 is CASSPRTSGTAYEQYF. The CDR3 region has the DNA TGTGCCAGCAGCCCACGGACTAGCGGGACCGCCTACGAGCAGTACTTC.

V usage is TRBV11-3 and J usage is TRBJ2-7; maybe TRBD1 (6 bases). Germline CDR1 reads SGHNT; CDR2 reads YENEEA. V lost 4 bases and J lost 7, with 20 bases in between. The CDR3 is 15 residues long. CDR3 sequence: CASSSGAGTRWEQYF. The CDR3 nucleotides read TGTGCCAGCAGCTCAGGGGCAGGGACCCGGTGGGAGCAGTACTTC. Full variable domain (rest looked up from reference TRBV11-3 and TRBJ2-7): EAGVVQSPRYKIIEKKQPVAFWCNPISGHNTLYWYLQNLGQGPELLIRYENEEAVDDSQLPKDRFSAERLKGVDSTLKIQPAELGDSAVYLCASSSGAGTRWEQYFGPGTRLTVT.

The rearrangement links TRBV7-9 to TRBJ1-4; TRBD1 is a possible D gene (6 bases). The CDR3 covers 15 residues. Trimming removed 5 bases from V and 2 bases from J, with 12 bases in between. The germline CDR1 and CDR2 sequences are SEHNR and FQNEAQ (reference sequence). The CDR3 sequence is CASSGQYGTNEKLFF. The DNA for the CDR3 is TGTGCCAGCAGCGGACAGTACGGCACTAATGAAAAACTGTTTTTT.